The 32 T cell receptor beta chains reported below all come from one sample, sequenced in a study of identical twins. TCRdb analysed the 5' RACE reads with MiXCR anew, one entry per CDR3 protein. The sample contains around 490,000 distinct CDR3 sequences, 14% of which appear only once. These data were likewise used in another study, on yellow fever vaccine responses in identical twins.

Sequencing was carried out using CD4+ T cells sorted from blood. These receptors all come from a young woman in good health.

This clonotype appeared a single time. CDR3 nucleotide sequence: TGCAGTGCTAGAGAGTACAGGGAGGATGGCTACACCTTC. This gives the protein CSAREYREDGYTF. V and J are TRBV20-1 and TRBJ1-2, with D maybe TRBD1 (6 bases). V was pared by 0 bases and J by 6 bases, with 11 bases between. Germline CDR1 DFQATT, CDR2 SNEGSKA (reference sequence). This CDR3 is built from 13 residues.

In its sample, this clonotype was seen many times. The V and J genes are TRBV12-3 or TRBV12-4 and TRBJ2-7; 7 bases are shared with TRBD1. V shed 6 bases, J shed 6 bases, and the junction held 5 bases outside the gene matches. CDR3 length: 12 amino acids. CDR3 protein: CASRTGYTEQYF. CDR3 bases: TGTGCCAGCAGGACAGGGTACACCGAGCAGTACTTC.

This chain uses TRBV5-4 with TRBJ1-4; 9 bases match TRBD1. V was clipped by 0 bases and J by 8 bases; unmatched bases: 8. In germline, CDR1 is SGHNT, CDR2 YYREEE (reference sequence). The CDR3 has 16 amino acids. The CDR3 is CASSLVSGQGSEKLFF. The CDR3 coding sequence is TGTGCCAGCAGCTTGGTATCGGGACAGGGAAGCGAAAAACTGTTTTTT. Full variable domain (rest looked up from reference TRBV5-4 and TRBJ1-4): ETGVTQSPTHLIKTRGQQVTLRCSSQSGHNTVSWYQQALGQGPQFIFQYYREEENGRGNFPPRFSGLQFPNYSSELNVNALELDDSALYLCASSLVSGQGSEKLFFGSGTQLSVL.

V and J are TRBV5-6 and TRBJ2-6; D is possibly TRBD1 or TRBD2 (6 bases each). The length of the CDR3 is 18 residues. V shed 0 bases and J shed 0 bases, with 13 bases lying between them. CDR1 is SGHDT and CDR2 is YYEEEE in the germline V gene. CDR3 loop: CASSLGGAENSGANVLTF. The CDR3 DNA reads as TGTGCCAGCAGCTTGGGGGGGGCTGAAAACTCTGGGGCCAACGTCCTGACTTTC.

This clonotype has just a few counts. V is TRBV29-1 and J is TRBJ2-3, with D possibly being TRBD2 (6 bases). CDR3 size: 14 residues. Per germline, CDR1 SQVTM and CDR2 ANQGSEA. The V gene lost 6 bases and the J gene lost 7 bases, with 20 bases spanning the gap. The CDR3 protein is CSVSPGLGGNTQYF. In DNA, the CDR3 is TGCAGCGTATCTCCGGGACTTGGAGGAAATACGCAGTATTTT.

The chain employs TRBV24-1 and TRBJ2-3; a possible D gene is TRBD2 (7 bases). The V end was cut by 9 bases, the J end by 0 bases, with 15 bases between. This CDR3 has 15 amino acids. In germline, CDR1 is KGHDR, CDR2 SFDVKD. CDR3 nucleotides: TGTGCCACCGCGGGGGCCATAGGTAGCACAGATACGCAGTATTTT. Protein product: CATAGAIGSTDTQYF.

This clonotype was observed at least ten times. The CDR3 spells CASSGQLQNTEAFF. CDR3 coding DNA: TGTGCCAGCAGCGGACAGTTACAGAACACTGAAGCTTTCTTT. The chain joins TRBV7-9 to TRBJ1-1, with D possibly being TRBD1 (6 bases). CDR1 is SEHNR, CDR2 FQNEAQ, per germline (reference sequence). The CDR3 runs 14 residues. Trimming removed 5 bases from V and 1 base from J, with 11 bases in between.

This clonotype was seen at least ten times. This sequence joins TRBV5-1 and TRBJ2-7; 8 nucleotides line up with TRBD2. The germline V gene encodes CDR1 SGHRS and CDR2 YFSETQ. V shed 3 bases and J 0 bases; nucleotides not matched to a gene: 2. The CDR3 totals 14 residues. CDR3 DNA: TGCGCCAGCAGCTATAGCGGGACCTCCTACGAGCAGTACTTC. Protein: CASSYSGTSYEQYF.

This CDR3 is CASSYLTEQETQYF. The CDR3 nucleotides read TGTGCCAGCAGTTACCTTACGGAACAAGAGACCCAGTACTTC. The rearrangement uses TRBV6-2 or TRBV6-3 and TRBJ2-5; D gene uncertain. CDR1 MNHEY and CDR2 SVGEGT come from the germline V gene. The CDR3 totals 14 residues. Trimming removed 2 bases from V and 2 bases from J, with 9 bases in between.

The chain uses TRBV20-1 and TRBJ2-1, with TRBD2 identical over 14 bases. After removal of 4 bases from V and 3 bases from J, the junction contained 5 bases not matched to a gene. Germline V gene lookup returns CDR1 DFQATT and CDR2 SNEGSKA (reference sequence). There are 16 residues in the CDR3. CDR3 coding DNA: TGCAGTGCTACGGGACTAGCGGGAGTAGACTACAATGAGCAGTTCTTC. It codes for CSATGLAGVDYNEQFF.

The V and J genes are TRBV10-2 and TRBJ1-6, with 9 bases lining up with TRBD1. The V gene's germline CDR1 is WSHSY and CDR2 SAAADI. This CDR3 has 14 amino acids. V lost 6 bases and J lost 7; bases outside the gene matches: 4. The CDR3 DNA is TGCGCCAGCAGGGATGGGACAGGGAATTCACCCCTCCACTTT. Encoded protein: CASRDGTGNSPLHF.

V is TRBV19 and J is TRBJ2-1; D call uncertain. The CDR3 spans 12 residues. Trimming shortened V by 3 bases and J by 9 bases, and 9 bases separated the two germline ends. Germline V lookup: CDR1 LNHDA, CDR2 SQIVND (reference sequence). CDR3 DNA sequence: TGTGCCAGTAGTATGGTAGTAGGTGAGCAGTTCTTC. Translating gives CASSMVVGEQFF.

The gene calls are TRBV27 and TRBJ2-7, with 7 bases that match TRBD2. The V and J ends lost 1 base and 2 bases, in that order; junction bases with no gene match: 8. There are 16 residues in the CDR3. CDR1 and CDR2 from the germline V gene are MNHEY and SMNVEV (reference sequence). Here the CDR3 DNA reads TGTGCCAGCAGTTTATTACCAGATACTAGCGCCTACGAGCAGTACTTC. This sequence encodes CASSLLPDTSAYEQYF.

A note on this clonotype: The junction and the germline gene differ at one end; a read error may be behind it. The chain combines TRBV15 with TRBJ2-1; 12 positions agree with TRBD2. Germline CDR1 LNHNV, CDR2 YYDKDF (reference sequence). CDR3 length: 13 amino acids. CDR3 residues: CATTLAGGNDQFF. As DNA, the CDR3 is TGTGCCACCACTCTAGCGGGAGGGAATGATCAGTTCTTC.

The chain links TRBV6-5 to TRBJ2-1; TRBD1 or TRBD2 may be the D gene (5 bases each). The CDR3 covers 15 residues. Germline loops: CDR1 MNHEY, CDR2 SVGAGI. With 4 bases removed from V and 0 bases from J, the gap between germline ends came to 10 bases. The chain's CDR3 is CASSWGKSSYNEQFF. The CDR3 DNA reads as TGTGCCAGCAGTTGGGGGAAGAGCTCCTACAATGAGCAGTTCTTC.

This chain connects TRBV2 to TRBJ1-5; D unresolved. The germline gives CDR1 SNHLY, CDR2 FYNNEI. V lost 2 bases, J lost 9 bases, and 11 bases lay in between. The CDR3 extends over 13 amino acids. CDR3 sequence reads: CASSELRIRPQHF. In DNA, the CDR3 is TGTGCCAGCAGTGAACTTCGAATTCGGCCCCAGCATTTT.

In this sample, this clonotype turned up a few times. The rearrangement joins TRBV24-1 to TRBJ2-1; 10 bases fit TRBD2. Germline V lookup: CDR1 KGHDR, CDR2 SFDVKD. CDR3 length: 15 amino acids. Trimming at V came to 6 bases and at J to 3 bases, leaving 4 bases not matched to a gene. The CDR3 coding sequence is TGTGCCACCAGTCGGGCTAGCGGGAGCTACAATGAGCAGTTCTTC. It yields the protein CATSRASGSYNEQFF.

This clonotype was detected ten times or more. In DNA form, the CDR3 reads TGTGCCATCAGTGACAGGGTAACCGGGGAGCTGTTTTTT. It translates to CAISDRVTGELFF. The V and J genes are TRBV10-3 and TRBJ2-2; D is possibly TRBD1 (5 bases). Looked up from germline, CDR1 is ENHRY and CDR2 is SYGVKD. V lost 3 bases and J lost 5, with 7 bases in between. CDR3 length: 13 residues.

This clonotype has more than one count but fewer than ten. The chain links TRBV12-3 or TRBV12-4 to TRBJ2-2; no reliable D call. The CDR3 spans 13 residues. The germline V and J ends were trimmed by 1 base and 10 bases, with 10 bases remaining between them. For the CDR3, the DNA is TGTGCCAGCAGTTTAGGTCCCCCGGCGGAGCTGTTTTTT. It specifies CASSLGPPAELFF.

This clonotype was counted between two and nine times. The V and J genes are TRBV20-1 and TRBJ2-2; 8 bases map to TRBD1. Germline assignment: CDR1 DFQATT and CDR2 SNEGSKA (reference sequence). With V trimmed by 2 bases and J by 0 bases, 5 bases remained unmatched. The CDR3 totals 16 residues. CDR3 DNA sequence: TGCAGTGCTAGATGGACAGGGAGTTCGAACACCGGGGAGCTGTTTTTT. Translation gives CSARWTGSSNTGELFF.

This clonotype turned up a few times. This CDR3 reads CASSQRLQSSYEQYF. Written as DNA, the CDR3 is TGTGCCAGCAGCCAACGGTTACAGAGCTCCTACGAGCAGTACTTC. The chain links TRBV14 to TRBJ2-7; D remains ambiguous. V lost 2 bases to trimming and J lost 0 bases, with 11 bases between them. Germline-derived CDR1 and CDR2 are SGHDN and FVKESK. CDR3 size: 15 residues.

This chain links TRBV28 with TRBJ2-5; 8 bases align to TRBD2. V lost 8 bases, J lost 0 bases, and 5 bases stayed unmatched. Germline CDR1 and CDR2: MDHEN and SYDVKM. The CDR3 has 14 residues. CDR3 nucleotide sequence: TGTGCCAGCTCCGAAGCGGGGGACCAAGAGACCCAGTACTTC. This sequence encodes CASSEAGDQETQYF.

This clonotype was recorded a few times. The CDR3 coding sequence is TGCAGCGGTGTCACCGGGACGGGAGGCTACACCTTC. Translating it yields CSGVTGTGGYTF. V gene TRBV29-1 combines with J gene TRBJ1-2; D perhaps matches TRBD1 (5 bases). Per germline, CDR1 SQVTM and CDR2 ANQGSEA. V shed 7 bases and J shed 8 bases, with 17 bases lying between them. This CDR3 is 12 amino acids long.

This clonotype has only a few counts. The gene calls are TRBV6-2 or TRBV6-3 and TRBJ2-3; tentative D call: TRBD2 (6 bases). This CDR3 has 16 amino acids. CDR1 and CDR2 (germline): MNHEY, SVGEGT. With 0 bases removed from V and 4 bases from J, the gap between germline ends came to 14 bases. CDR3 loop: CASSYSISSGPDTQYF. In DNA form, the CDR3 reads TGTGCCAGCAGTTACTCGATAAGTAGCGGCCCAGATACGCAGTATTTT.

This clonotype was found many times. The V and J genes are TRBV4-1 and TRBJ2-5; 8 bases fit TRBD2. Germline values: CDR1 MGHRA, CDR2 YSYEKL. V lost 4 bases to trimming and J lost 2 bases; unmatched junction nucleotides: 9. This CDR3 is 16 amino acids long. Here the CDR3 reads CASSRVSAGGQETQYF. For the CDR3, the DNA is TGCGCCAGCAGCCGAGTTAGTGCGGGAGGACAAGAGACCCAGTACTTC.

This clonotype was picked up a small number of times. The chain combines TRBV20-1 with TRBJ2-2, with 13 bases aligning to TRBD2. The J segment lost 4 bases and the V segment lost 5 bases, leaving 7 bases of the junction unmatched. There are 16 residues in the CDR3. Germline assignment: CDR1 DFQATT and CDR2 SNEGSKA (reference sequence). For the CDR3, the DNA is TGCAGTGCTGGAAAAGGACTAGCGGGAGCCACCGGGGAGCTGTTTTTT. Amino acids: CSAGKGLAGATGELFF.

This clonotype was recorded a few times. The DNA for the CDR3 is TGTGCCACCAGTGCCAACCTCGGACAGGGGACCTCTGGGGCCAACGTCCTGACTTTC. This translates into CATSANLGQGTSGANVLTF. This sequence joins TRBV24-1 and TRBJ2-6; 9 nucleotides line up with TRBD1. The CDR3 loop spans 19 amino acids. V lost 5 bases, J lost 0 bases, and 10 bases stayed unmatched. Germline-derived CDR1 and CDR2 are KGHDR and SFDVKD.

This clonotype was seen only a few times. V and J are TRBV7-2 and TRBJ2-7; D is possibly TRBD1 (6 bases). The CDR3 consists of 15 residues. The germline CDR1 and CDR2 sequences are SGHTA and FQGNSA. V lost 0 bases and J lost 1, with 10 bases in between. The CDR3 spells CASSLAGAGSYEQYF. The CDR3 coding sequence is TGTGCCAGCAGCTTAGCGGGGGCAGGGTCCTACGAGCAGTACTTC.

The chain employs TRBV10-2 and TRBJ1-4, with 7 positions matching TRBD1. There are 14 residues in the CDR3. After removal of 5 bases from V and 8 bases from J, the junction contained 8 bases not matched to a gene. Germline V lookup: CDR1 WSHSY, CDR2 SAAADI. The CDR3 DNA is TGCGCCAGCAGTCGACAGGGTCTAGAGGAAAAACTGTTTTTT. This translates into CASSRQGLEEKLFF.

This chain joins TRBV28 and TRBJ2-4; 9 positions match TRBD1. With 5 bases clipped from V and 0 bases from J, the junction kept 11 bases outside the gene matches. Germline V gene sequence: CDR1 MDHEN, CDR2 SYDVKM. This CDR3 has 18 residues. CDR3 sequence: CASSPPGTGLLAKNIQYF. For the CDR3, the DNA is TGTGCCAGCAGTCCGCCCGGGACAGGGTTACTAGCCAAAAACATTCAGTACTTC.

The genes are TRBV18 and TRBJ1-1; possible D gene TRBD1, 5 bases. Germline V lookup: CDR1 KGHSH, CDR2 LQKENI. The CDR3 spans 14 residues. V shed 2 bases and J shed 7 bases, with 14 bases lying between them. CDR3 in amino acids: CASSPARAGGEAFF. The CDR3, as DNA: TGTGCCAGCTCACCAGCTAGGGCTGGGGGTGAAGCTTTCTTT. The full variable domain, its missing parts supplied by reference TRBV18 and TRBJ1-1, is NAGVMQNPRHLVRRRGQEARLRCSPMKGHSHVYWYRQLPEEGLKFMVYLQKENIIDESGMPKERFSAEFPKEGPSILRIQQVVRGDSAAYFCASSPARAGGEAFFGQGTRLTVV.

The chain joins TRBV7-8 to TRBJ2-6, with D unresolved. Germline-derived CDR1 and CDR2 are SGHVS and FQNEAQ. V gave up 1 base and J gave up 0 bases, with 13 bases separating them. The length of the CDR3 is 18 residues. CDR3 bases: TGTGCCAGCAGCTTAGGAGTCACCTTAAGCTCTGGGGCCAACGTCCTGACTTTC. Protein: CASSLGVTLSSGANVLTF.